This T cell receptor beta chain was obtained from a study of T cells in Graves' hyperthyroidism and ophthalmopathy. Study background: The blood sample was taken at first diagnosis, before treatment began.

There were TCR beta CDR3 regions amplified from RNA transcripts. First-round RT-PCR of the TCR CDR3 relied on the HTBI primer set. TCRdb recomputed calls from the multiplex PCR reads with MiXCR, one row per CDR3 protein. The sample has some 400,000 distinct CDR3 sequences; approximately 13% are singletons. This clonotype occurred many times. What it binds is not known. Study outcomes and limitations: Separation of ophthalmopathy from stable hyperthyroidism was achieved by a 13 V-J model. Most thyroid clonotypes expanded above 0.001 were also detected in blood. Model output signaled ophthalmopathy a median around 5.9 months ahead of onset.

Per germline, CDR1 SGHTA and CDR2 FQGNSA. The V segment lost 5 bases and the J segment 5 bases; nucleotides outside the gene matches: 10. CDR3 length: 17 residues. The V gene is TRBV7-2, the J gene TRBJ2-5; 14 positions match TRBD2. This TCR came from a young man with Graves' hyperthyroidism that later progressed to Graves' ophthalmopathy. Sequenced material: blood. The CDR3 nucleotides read TGTGCCAGCAGCGCCGGACTAGCGGGGGGCCGGGTCGAGACCCAGTACTTC. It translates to CASSAGLAGGRVETQYF.